This T cell receptor beta chain was profiled in a study of blood T cells in healthy people across ages. The second PCR ran 7 to 11 cycles with a sample-barcoded 5' primer and J-beta primers. TCRdb analysed the 5' RACE reads with MiXCR anew, one entry per CDR3 protein. The sample includes roughly 1,100,000 distinct CDR3 sequences, roughly 24% of them seen just once. The CDR3 sequence is 15 residues long. Germline V gene sequence: CDR1 SGHKS, CDR2 YYEKEE (reference sequence). Trimming left V 4 bases short and J 1 base short, with 14 bases between. In addition, the sample was reused for a study of T cells of mothers and their children.

V and J are TRBV5-5 and TRBJ1-2; D unclear. What was sequenced was blood. This receptor was taken from a girl aged 2-10 years in good health. The CDR3 region has the DNA TGTGCCAGCAGCGGAGGAAGTGGCTTTAACTATGGCTACACCTTC. The encoded protein is CASSGGSGFNYGYTF.